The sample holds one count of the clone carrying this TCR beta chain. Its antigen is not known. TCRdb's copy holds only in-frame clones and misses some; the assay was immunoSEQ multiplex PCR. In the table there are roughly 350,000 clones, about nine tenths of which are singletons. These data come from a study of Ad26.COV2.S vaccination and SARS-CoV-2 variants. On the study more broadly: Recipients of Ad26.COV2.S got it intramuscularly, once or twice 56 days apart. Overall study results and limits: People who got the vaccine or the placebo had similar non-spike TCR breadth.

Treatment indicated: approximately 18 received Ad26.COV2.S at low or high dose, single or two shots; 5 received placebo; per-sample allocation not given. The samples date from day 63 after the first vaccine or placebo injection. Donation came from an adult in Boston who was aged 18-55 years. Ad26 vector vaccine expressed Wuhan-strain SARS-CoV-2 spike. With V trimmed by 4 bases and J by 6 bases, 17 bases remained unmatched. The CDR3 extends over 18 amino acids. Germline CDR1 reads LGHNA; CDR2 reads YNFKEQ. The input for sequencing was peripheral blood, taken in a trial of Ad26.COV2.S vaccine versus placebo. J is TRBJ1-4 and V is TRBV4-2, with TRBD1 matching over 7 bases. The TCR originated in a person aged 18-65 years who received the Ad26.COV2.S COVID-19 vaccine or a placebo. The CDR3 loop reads CASSPFSDSTGLYEKLFF. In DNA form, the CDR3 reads TGTGCCAGCAGCCCGTTCTCAGATTCGACAGGGCTTTATGAAAAACTGTTTTTT.